Listed here are 4 T cell receptor beta chains from one sample, sequenced in a study of cytomegalovirus exposure and HLA in healthy donors. The PCR ran on 60 Vbeta and 13 Jbeta primers. Sequencing was performed with immunoSEQ multiplex PCR; in TCRdb, only in-frame clones are kept and a portion is missing. Of fewer than 200,000 clones listed, roughly 80% are singletons. Sample: PBMCs. The receptors were sampled from a woman aged 18-29 years in good health and CMV-seronegative.

CDR3 region: CASSAGTGSPLHF. The CDR3 region has the DNA TGCGCCAGCAGTGCTGGGACAGGATCACCCCTCCACTTT. The V call is TRBV10-1, the J call TRBJ1-6; TRBD1 aligns across 8 bases. The junction had 3 bases not matched to a gene; V was cut back by 4 bases and J by 10 bases. Per germline, CDR1 WNHNN and CDR2 SYGVQD (reference sequence). This CDR3 comprises 13 residues.

DNA for the CDR3: TGTGCCAGCAGCGTAGTCCAAGATGACAGGGGAGAAAACATTCAGTACTTC. This gives the protein CASSVVQDDRGENIQYF. The chain uses TRBV9 and TRBJ2-4, with TRBD1 identical over 8 bases. Germline V lookup: CDR1 SGDLS, CDR2 YYNGEE. The CDR3 has 17 amino acids. V shed 0 bases, J shed 5 bases, and the junction held 10 bases outside the gene matches.

The chain uses TRBV30 and TRBJ1-3; 7 nucleotides agree with TRBD1. The CDR3 is made up of 13 amino acids. Germline CDR1 reads GTSNPN; CDR2 reads SVGIG (reference sequence). After removal of 3 bases from V and 2 bases from J, the junction contained 1 base not matched to a gene. For the CDR3, the DNA is TGTGCCTGGAGCACAGGGGCTGGAAACACCATATATTTT. It yields the protein CAWSTGAGNTIYF. The variable domain in full, with the rest retrieved from reference TRBV30 and TRBJ1-3, is SQTIHQWPATLVQPVGSPLSLECTVEGTSNPNLYWYRQAAGRGLQLLFYSVGIGQISSEVPQNLSASRPQDRQFILSSKKLLLSDSGFYLCAWSTGAGNTIYFGEGSWLTVV.

The J gene is TRBJ1-4, the V gene TRBV4-1; 8 bases agree with TRBD1. J gave up 4 bases and V 4 bases, and 8 bases lay outside the gene matches. CDR1 and CDR2 (germline): MGHRA, YSYEKL. The length of the CDR3 is 16 residues. The CDR3, as DNA: TGCGCCAGCAGCCTTGGACAGGGAACTGATAATGAAAAACTGTTTTTT. This gives the protein CASSLGQGTDNEKLFF.